The clone carrying this TCR beta chain was counted between two and nine times. This sample was included in a study of shared clonotypes between healthy human individuals. The CDR3 has 14 amino acids. Germline-derived CDR1 and CDR2 are SGDLS and YYNGEE. J was trimmed by 2 bases and V by 4 bases; bases with no gene match: 4. Measured with immunoSEQ multiplex PCR; TCRdb has only the in-frame clones, and not every one. The data hold hundreds of thousands of clones, with around 77% observed a single time. The clonotype comes from a woman aged 35 to 49 in good health. Some clones in this sample may be carry-over from other donors' samples. The sample taken for sequencing was PBMCs. The chain recombines TRBV9 with TRBJ2-7, with TRBD2 matching 9 bases. The CDR3 region has the DNA TGTGCCAGCAGCCCTCTAGCGGGAACCTACGAGCAGTACTTC. It translates to CASSPLAGTYEQYF. Supplemented by reference TRBV9 and TRBJ2-7, the full variable domain reads DSGVTQTPKHLITATGQRVTLRCSPRSGDLSVYWYQQSLDQGLQFLIQYYNGEERAKGNILERFSAQQFPDLHSELNLSSLELGDSALYFCASSPLAGTYEQYFGPGTRLTVT.